This entry concerns a single T cell receptor beta chain. The record originates from a study of CD8 T cells in Susac syndrome. A quantity of about 0.5 to 1 ug RNA underwent reverse transcription using random hexamers. An immunoSEQ multiplex PCR amplified TCR beta CDR3 over 54 Vbeta and 13 Jbeta. TCRdb analysed the immunoSEQ multiplex PCR reads with MiXCR anew, one entry per CDR3 protein. The data show 100,000 to 150,000 distinct CDR3 sequences, with about 94% seen just once and approximately 0.12% held by the top ten. Trimming took off 4 bases at V and 2 bases at J, with 13 bases between the two ends. Germline CDR1 SGHRS, CDR2 YFSETQ. This CDR3 contains 15 residues. Sequencing of TCR beta, carried out with a high-throughput approach, was applied to CD8+ and CD4+ T cells from the blood.

The specimen was CD4+ T cells from PBMCs. This rearrangement joins TRBV5-1 to TRBJ1-5; the D is unclear. The sequence came from a human donor with multiple sclerosis. DNA for the CDR3: TGCGCCAGCAGCCGAGGAGAGGAGGGCAATCAGCCCCAGCATTTT. It is translated as CASSRGEEGNQPQHF.